This is a list of T cell receptor beta chains from one sample in a study of beta chain features in type 1 diabetes. Profiled with immunoSEQ multiplex PCR; TCRdb holds only in-frame clones, not every one. The data hold 100,000 to 150,000 clones, with 16% observed a single time. The sequenced sample consisted of central memory CD4+ T cells from blood. The receptors shown here come from a young man with type 1 diabetes. CDR3s include the opening cysteine and the closing phenylalanine or tryptophan. A D gene is named only where the DNA matches it firmly. For some rows the clone size is stated as once, few or many, or as a class when expanded; others skip it.

.	15	.	TRBJ2-7	TRBV7-2	TGTGCCAGCAGCTTAAGGATCGGCGGGGCCTACGAGCAGTACTTC	CASSLRIGGAYEQYF
.	15	.	TRBJ2-1	TRBV2	TGTGCCAGCACCCCGGTTGGGGGACCTTTGAATGAGCAGTTCTTC	CASTPVGGPLNEQFF
many	15	TRBD2	TRBJ2-5	TRBV9	TGTGCCAGCAGCGTAGCTGCGGGGGAACAAGAGACCCAGTACTTC	CASSVAAGEQETQYF
.	14	.	TRBJ2-7	TRBV10-3	TGTGCCATCAGTGAGTCGAAAGGGGCGGGCGAGCAGTACTTC	CAISESKGAGEQYF
.	12	.	TRBJ1-1	TRBV2	TGTGCCAGCAGTGAGGAGGGACACCAAGCTTTCTTT	CASSEEGHQAFF
few	13	.	TRBJ2-7	TRBV28	TGTGCCAGCATCAATAGCGGAACCTACGAGCAGTACTTC	CASINSGTYEQYF
.	14	.	TRBJ1-1	TRBV9	TGTGCCAGCAGCGTAGACAGGGTTGGCACTGAAGCTTTCTTT	CASSVDRVGTEAFF
few	15	TRBD2	TRBJ2-5	TRBV11-3	TGTGCCAGCAGCTTCAGCGGGGGGGTTGGAGTGACCCAGTACTTC	CASSFSGGVGVTQYF
.	14	TRBD1	TRBJ2-2	TRBV29-1	TGCAGCGCCTCGGGACAGGCCAACACCGGGGAGCTGTTTTTT	CSASGQANTGELFF
.	12	.	TRBJ2-2	TRBV14	.	CASSYRAGSCFF